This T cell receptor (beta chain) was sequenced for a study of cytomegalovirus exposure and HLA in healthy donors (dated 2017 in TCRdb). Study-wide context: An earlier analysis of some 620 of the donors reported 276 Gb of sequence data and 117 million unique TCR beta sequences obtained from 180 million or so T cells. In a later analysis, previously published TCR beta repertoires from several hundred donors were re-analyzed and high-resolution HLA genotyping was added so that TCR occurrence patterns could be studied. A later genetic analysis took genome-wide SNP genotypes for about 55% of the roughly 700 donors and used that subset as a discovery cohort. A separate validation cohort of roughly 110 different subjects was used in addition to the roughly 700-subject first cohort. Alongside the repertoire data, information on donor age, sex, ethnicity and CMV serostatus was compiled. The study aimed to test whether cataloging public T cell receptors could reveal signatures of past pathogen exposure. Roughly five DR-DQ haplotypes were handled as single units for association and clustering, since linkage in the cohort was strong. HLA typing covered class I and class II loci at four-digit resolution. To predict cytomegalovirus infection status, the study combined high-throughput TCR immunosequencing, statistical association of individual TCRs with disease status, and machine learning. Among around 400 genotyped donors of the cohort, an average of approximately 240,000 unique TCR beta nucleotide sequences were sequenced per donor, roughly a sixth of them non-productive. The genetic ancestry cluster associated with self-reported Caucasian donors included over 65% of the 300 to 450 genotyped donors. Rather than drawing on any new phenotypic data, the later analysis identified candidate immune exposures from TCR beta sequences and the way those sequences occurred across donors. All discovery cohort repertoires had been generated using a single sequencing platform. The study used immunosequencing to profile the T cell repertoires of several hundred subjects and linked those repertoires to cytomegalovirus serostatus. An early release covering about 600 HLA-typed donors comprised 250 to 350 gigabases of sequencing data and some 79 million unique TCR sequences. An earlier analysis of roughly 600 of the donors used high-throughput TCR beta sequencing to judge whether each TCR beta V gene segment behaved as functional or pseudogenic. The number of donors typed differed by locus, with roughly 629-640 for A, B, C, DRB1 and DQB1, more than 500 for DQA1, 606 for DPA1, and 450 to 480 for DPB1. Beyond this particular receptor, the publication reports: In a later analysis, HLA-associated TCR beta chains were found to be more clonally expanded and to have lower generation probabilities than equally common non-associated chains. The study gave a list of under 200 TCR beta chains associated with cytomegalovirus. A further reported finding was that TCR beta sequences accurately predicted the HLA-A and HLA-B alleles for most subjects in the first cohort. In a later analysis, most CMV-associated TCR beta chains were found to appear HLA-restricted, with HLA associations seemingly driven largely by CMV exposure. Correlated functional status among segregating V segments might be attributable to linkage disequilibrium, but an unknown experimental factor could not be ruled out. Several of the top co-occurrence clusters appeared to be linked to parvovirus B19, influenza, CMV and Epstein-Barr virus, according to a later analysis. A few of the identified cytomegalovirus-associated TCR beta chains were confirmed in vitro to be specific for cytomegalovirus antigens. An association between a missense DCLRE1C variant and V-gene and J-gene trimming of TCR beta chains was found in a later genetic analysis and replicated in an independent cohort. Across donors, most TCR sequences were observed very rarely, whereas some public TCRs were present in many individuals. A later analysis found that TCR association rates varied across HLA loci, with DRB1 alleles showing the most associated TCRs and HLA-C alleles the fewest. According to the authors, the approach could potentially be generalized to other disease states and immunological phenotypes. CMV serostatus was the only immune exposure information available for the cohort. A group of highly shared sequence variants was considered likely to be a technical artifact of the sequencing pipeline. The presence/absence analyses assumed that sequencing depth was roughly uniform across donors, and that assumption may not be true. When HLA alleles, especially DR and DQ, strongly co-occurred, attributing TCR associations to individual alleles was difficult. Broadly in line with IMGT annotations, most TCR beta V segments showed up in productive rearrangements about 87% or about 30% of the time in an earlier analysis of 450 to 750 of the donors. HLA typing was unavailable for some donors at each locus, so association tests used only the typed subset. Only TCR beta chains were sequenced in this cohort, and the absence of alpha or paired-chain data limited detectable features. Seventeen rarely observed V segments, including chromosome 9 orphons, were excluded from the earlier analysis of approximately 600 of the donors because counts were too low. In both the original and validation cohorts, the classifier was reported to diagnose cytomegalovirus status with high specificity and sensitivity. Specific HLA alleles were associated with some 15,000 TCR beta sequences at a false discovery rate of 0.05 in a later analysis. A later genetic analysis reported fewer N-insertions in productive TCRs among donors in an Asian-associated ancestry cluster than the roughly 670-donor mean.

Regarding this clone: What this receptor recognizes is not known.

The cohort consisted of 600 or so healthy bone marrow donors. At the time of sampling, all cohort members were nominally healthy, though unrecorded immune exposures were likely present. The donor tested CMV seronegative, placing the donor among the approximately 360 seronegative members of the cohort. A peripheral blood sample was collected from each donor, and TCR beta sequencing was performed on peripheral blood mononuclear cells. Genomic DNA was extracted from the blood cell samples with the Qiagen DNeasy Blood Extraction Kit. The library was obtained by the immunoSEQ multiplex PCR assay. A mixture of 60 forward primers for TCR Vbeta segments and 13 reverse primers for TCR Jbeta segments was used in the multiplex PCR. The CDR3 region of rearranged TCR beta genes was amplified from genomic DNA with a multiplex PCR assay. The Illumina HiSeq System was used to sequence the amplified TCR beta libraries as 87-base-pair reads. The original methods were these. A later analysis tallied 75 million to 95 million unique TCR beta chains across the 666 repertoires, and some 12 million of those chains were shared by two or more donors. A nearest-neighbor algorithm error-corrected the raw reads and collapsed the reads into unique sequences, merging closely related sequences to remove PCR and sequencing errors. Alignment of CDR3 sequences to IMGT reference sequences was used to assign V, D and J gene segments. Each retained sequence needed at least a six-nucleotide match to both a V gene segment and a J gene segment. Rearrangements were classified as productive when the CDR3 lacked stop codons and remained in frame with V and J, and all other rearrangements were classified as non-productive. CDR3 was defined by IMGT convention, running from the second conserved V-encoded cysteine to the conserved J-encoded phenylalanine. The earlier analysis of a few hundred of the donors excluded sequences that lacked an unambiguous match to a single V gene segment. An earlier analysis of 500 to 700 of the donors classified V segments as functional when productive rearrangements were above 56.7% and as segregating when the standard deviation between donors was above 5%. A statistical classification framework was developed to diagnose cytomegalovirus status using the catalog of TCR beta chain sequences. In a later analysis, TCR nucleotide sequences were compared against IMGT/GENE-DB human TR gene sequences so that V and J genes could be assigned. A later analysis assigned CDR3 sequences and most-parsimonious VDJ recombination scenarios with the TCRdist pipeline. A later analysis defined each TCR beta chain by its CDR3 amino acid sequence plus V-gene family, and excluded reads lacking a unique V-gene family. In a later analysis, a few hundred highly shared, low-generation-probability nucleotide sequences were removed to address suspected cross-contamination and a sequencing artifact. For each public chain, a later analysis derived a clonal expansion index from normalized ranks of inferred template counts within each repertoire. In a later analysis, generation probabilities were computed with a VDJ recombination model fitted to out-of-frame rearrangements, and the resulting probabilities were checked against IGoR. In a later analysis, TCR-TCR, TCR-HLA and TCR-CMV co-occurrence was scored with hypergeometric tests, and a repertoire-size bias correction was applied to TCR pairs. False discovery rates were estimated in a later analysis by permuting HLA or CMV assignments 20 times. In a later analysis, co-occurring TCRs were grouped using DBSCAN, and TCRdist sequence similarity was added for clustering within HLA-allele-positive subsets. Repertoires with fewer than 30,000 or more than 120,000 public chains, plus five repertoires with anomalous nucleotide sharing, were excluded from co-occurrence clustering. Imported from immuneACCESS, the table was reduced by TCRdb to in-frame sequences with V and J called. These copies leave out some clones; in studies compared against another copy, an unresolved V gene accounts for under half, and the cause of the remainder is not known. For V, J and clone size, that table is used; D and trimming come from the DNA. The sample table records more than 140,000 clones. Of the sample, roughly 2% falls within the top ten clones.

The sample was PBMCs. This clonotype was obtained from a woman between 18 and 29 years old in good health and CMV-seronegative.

The CDR3 sequence is CASRAPGSGQPQHF. The bases are TGTGCCAGCAGAGCACCAGGTTCAGGTCAGCCCCAGCATTTT. The chain is made from TRBV25-1 and TRBJ1-5, with the D gene call left open. The CDR3 covers 14 residues, taking in both the cysteine and the phenylalanine. Of the read, only the CDR3 DNA is kept; its 42 bases are in frame from base 1. The germline V gene gives CDR1 as MGHDK and CDR2 as SYGVNS. V is cut by 6 bases and J by 6 bases, and the space between the germline ends is 15 bases.